The subject of this entry is one T cell receptor (beta chain). Using a J-beta primer mix together with a sample-barcoded 5' primer, a second PCR was run for about 7 to 12 cycles. TCRdb reanalysed the 5' RACE reads using MiXCR and keeps one entry per CDR3 protein. Among some 290,000 distinct CDR3 sequences listed, 25% to 30% were seen once. This entry is derived from a study of blood T cells in healthy people across ages. Sequenced material: blood. The receptor was derived from an older woman in good health.

CDR3 DNA: TGTGCCAGCAGCTTAGAAGCGGGCCCCGAGCAGTACTTC. It is translated as CASSLEAGPEQYF. The gene calls are TRBV7-2 and TRBJ2-7; TRBD2 might be the D (6 bases). Germline V gene lookup returns CDR1 SGHTA and CDR2 FQGNSA. The CDR3 has 13 residues. V dropped 1 base and J dropped 6 bases, with 10 bases sitting between them.